The 27 T cell receptor beta chains reported below all come from one sample, sequenced in a study of T cell responses to AZD1222 COVID-19 vaccine. The assay was immunoSEQ multiplex PCR, and TCRdb's table has in-frame clones only and misses some. The table lists some 140,000 clones, 65% to 90% of them singletons, with 7.9% in the top ten. Here the sequenced sample was peripheral blood, taken 28 days after the second dose of the MenACWY control vaccine. The receptors were gathered from an adult who received the MenACWY meningococcal vaccine as a control.

This chain connects TRBV5-1 to TRBJ2-1, with unresolved D. V shed 1 base and J shed 4 bases, with 6 bases lying between them. CDR1 SGHRS and CDR2 YFSETQ come from the germline V gene. This CDR3 has 13 residues. CDR3: CASSLNRYNEQFF. DNA for the CDR3: TGCGCCAGCAGCTTGAACAGATACAATGAGCAGTTCTTC. The variable domain in full, completed from reference TRBV5-1 and TRBJ2-1, reads KAGVTQTPRYLIKTRGQQVTLSCSPISGHRSVSWYQQTPGQGLQFLFEYFSETQRNKGNFPGRFSGRQFSNSRSEMNVSTLELGDSALYLCASSLNRYNEQFFGPGTRLTVL.

The chain couples TRBV27 to TRBJ2-6; unclear D gene. Germline V gene data show CDR1 as MNHEY and CDR2 as SMNVEV (reference sequence). The CDR3 totals 15 residues. V was cut by 7 bases and J by 0 bases, with 10 bases left in between. CDR3 sequence reads: CASTNLGSGANVLTF. CDR3 nucleotide sequence: TGTGCCAGCACTAACTTAGGCTCTGGGGCCAACGTCCTGACTTTC.

This clone was picked up one time. This chain uses TRBV5-4 with TRBJ2-7; TRBD1 matches at 11 bases. The V gene's germline CDR1 is SGHNT and CDR2 YYREEE (reference sequence). The CDR3 consists of 15 residues. With V trimmed by 4 bases and J by 6 bases, 9 bases remained unmatched. This chain's CDR3 is CASSLTPGTGGEQYF. The CDR3 region has the DNA TGTGCCAGCAGCCTAACTCCCGGGACAGGGGGCGAGCAGTACTTC.

This clone was counted between two and nine times. The chain recombines TRBV7-2 with TRBJ2-5; no firm D call. Trimming shortened V by 5 bases and J by 5 bases, and 15 bases separated the two germline ends. Germline lookup yields CDR1 SGHTA and CDR2 FQGNSA. The CDR3 covers 14 residues. The CDR3 here is CASSARDPPETQYF. CDR3 coding DNA: TGTGCCAGCAGCGCACGAGACCCCCCGGAGACCCAGTACTTC.

The genes are TRBV9 and TRBJ1-1; a weak D match, TRBD1 (5 bases). Per the germline V gene, CDR1 is SGDLS and CDR2 is YYNGEE. The germline V and J ends were trimmed by 2 bases and 2 bases, with 10 bases remaining between them. This CDR3 has 14 residues. The CDR3 reads CASSVLQGNTEAFF. The CDR3 DNA is TGTGCCAGCAGCGTTCTGCAGGGAAACACTGAAGCTTTCTTT.

The genes are TRBV28 and TRBJ2-1, with 14 bases identical to TRBD2. The V segment lost 5 bases and the J segment 9 bases; nucleotides outside the gene matches: 6. This CDR3 is 15 amino acids long. The germline V gene encodes CDR1 MDHEN and CDR2 SYDVKM. The CDR3 nucleotides are TGTGCCAGCAGTCCATCCGGACTAGCGGGGGGTGAGCAGTTCTTC. Amino acids: CASSPSGLAGGEQFF.

J is TRBJ1-4 and V is TRBV28; 7 bases are shared with TRBD1. Unmatched junction bases numbered 4, after V lost 2 bases and J lost 4 bases. The CDR3 covers 15 residues. Germline-derived CDR1 and CDR2 are MDHEN and SYDVKM. The CDR3 reads CASSLIGDSNEKLFF. In nucleotides, the CDR3 is TGTGCCAGCAGTTTAATAGGGGACAGTAATGAAAAACTGTTTTTT. The full variable domain, rest sourced from reference TRBV28 and TRBJ1-4, is DVKVTQSSRYLVKRTGEKVFLECVQDMDHENMFWYRQDPGLGLRLIYFSYDVKMKEKGDIPEGYSVSREKKERFSLILESASTNQTSMYLCASSLIGDSNEKLFFGSGTQLSVL.

This chain connects TRBV11-2 to TRBJ1-5; D remains ambiguous. The CDR3 is made up of 13 amino acids. The germline CDR1 and CDR2 sequences are SGHAT and FQNNGV. V was shortened by 1 base and J by 4 bases, with 5 bases between the two germline ends. The CDR3, as DNA: TGTGCCAGCAGCTTAGCAGGAAATCAGCCCCAGCATTTT. This translates into CASSLAGNQPQHF.

DNA for the CDR3: TGCGCCAGCAGCTTGGGTGCAGGGGACACCGGGGAGCTGTTTTTT. Its protein product is CASSLGAGDTGELFF. V and J are TRBV5-1 and TRBJ2-2; D might be TRBD1 (6 bases). The V gene's germline CDR1 is SGHRS and CDR2 YFSETQ. The CDR3 is made up of 15 amino acids. V lost 0 bases to trimming and J lost 3 bases, with 9 bases between them. The full variable domain, rest sourced from reference TRBV5-1 and TRBJ2-2, is KAGVTQTPRYLIKTRGQQVTLSCSPISGHRSVSWYQQTPGQGLQFLFEYFSETQRNKGNFPGRFSGRQFSNSRSEMNVSTLELGDSALYLCASSLGAGDTGELFFGEGSRLTVL.

This clone was picked up a small number of times. The chain recombines TRBV5-1 with TRBJ1-1; D gene uncertain. The CDR3 extends over 14 amino acids. V was clipped by 3 bases and J by 5 bases, with 14 bases between them. Germline values: CDR1 SGHRS, CDR2 YFSETQ. CDR3 loop: CASSSGVGGTEAFF. As DNA, the CDR3 is TGCGCCAGCAGCTCCGGGGTGGGCGGGACTGAAGCTTTCTTT.

This clone was seen a single time. V and J are TRBV10-1 and TRBJ2-1; 8 bases match TRBD2. The CDR3 totals 16 residues. Trimming took 8 bases from V and 4 from J; bases not matched to a gene: 13. Germline lookup yields CDR1 WNHNN and CDR2 SYGVQD (reference sequence). DNA of the CDR3: TGCGCCAGCGGTAAACCGGGACCGGGAGGGTACAATGAGCAGTTCTTC. It encodes CASGKPGPGGYNEQFF.

The chain recombines TRBV14 with TRBJ2-5, with D possibly being TRBD2 (6 bases). This CDR3 comprises 16 residues. Per the germline V gene, CDR1 is SGHDN and CDR2 is FVKESK. V was cut by 2 bases and J by 4 bases, with 17 bases left in between. The DNA for the CDR3 is TGTGCCAGCAGCCAAACCACGATATGGAGGGTAGAGACCCAGTACTTC. As protein: CASSQTTIWRVETQYF.

This chain connects TRBV29-1 to TRBJ2-5, with D maybe TRBD1 (6 bases). Germline values: CDR1 SQVTM, CDR2 ANQGSEA. The V and J ends lost 6 bases and 5 bases respectively, with 13 bases between them. The CDR3 contains 12 residues. The chain's CDR3 is CSVAYRGETQYF. In DNA, the CDR3 is TGCAGCGTCGCCTATAGGGGGGAGACCCAGTACTTC.

This chain joins TRBV30 and TRBJ1-3, with D possibly being TRBD1 (5 bases). The CDR3 has 11 amino acids. V shed 4 bases and J shed 9 bases, with 10 bases lying between them. Germline V lookup: CDR1 GTSNPN, CDR2 SVGIG (reference sequence). The CDR3 loop is CAWTLGGTIYF. The CDR3 DNA follows: TGTGCCTGGACCCTGGGGGGCACCATATATTTT.

The chain combines TRBV11-3 with TRBJ1-6; no reliable D call. The germline CDR1 and CDR2 sequences are SGHNT and YENEEA. Trimming stripped 1 base from V and 2 bases from J, with 6 bases between. The CDR3 runs 15 residues. This chain's CDR3 is CASSLGGTYNSPLHF. CDR3 in DNA: TGTGCCAGCAGCTTAGGAGGAACCTATAATTCACCCCTCCACTTT.

The V and J genes are TRBV6-5 and TRBJ2-7, with 7 bases fitting TRBD1. The CDR3 is 14 residues long. Germline values: CDR1 MNHEY, CDR2 SVGAGI. Unmatched junction bases numbered 8, after V lost 6 bases and J lost 3 bases. This chain's CDR3 is CASSGQDAYYEQYF. CDR3 coding DNA: TGTGCCAGCAGCGGACAGGACGCCTACTACGAGCAGTACTTC.

This chain uses TRBV19 with TRBJ2-3; D remains unclear. Germline CDR1 LNHDA, CDR2 SQIVND (reference sequence). CDR3 length equals 15 residues. V gave up 6 bases and J gave up 2 bases, with 15 bases separating them. The CDR3 coding sequence is TGTGCCAGTAGAAGACGGTCAGCCTCCACAGATACGCAGTATTTT. Amino acid sequence: CASRRRSASTDTQYF.

This clone was observed a few times. The V gene is TRBV9, the J gene TRBJ2-6; D may be TRBD1 (6 bases). This CDR3 contains 18 residues. The germline gives CDR1 SGDLS, CDR2 YYNGEE. V shed 3 bases and J shed 0 bases, with 16 bases lying between them. In nucleotides, the CDR3 is TGTGCCAGCAGCGCCACAATCGGACAGTCCTCTGGGGCCAACGTCCTGACTTTC. It encodes CASSATIGQSSGANVLTF.

In its sample, this clone was seen a few times. The chain links TRBV5-4 to TRBJ1-2; maybe TRBD1 (6 bases). The CDR3 runs 14 residues. V lost 4 bases and J lost 5, with 15 bases in between. Germline-derived CDR1 and CDR2 are SGHNT and YYREEE (reference sequence). The CDR3 loop reads CASSPDSRGYGYTF. CDR3 bases: TGTGCCAGCAGCCCGGACTCAAGGGGGTATGGCTACACCTTC.

V and J are TRBV7-9 and TRBJ1-1; D might be TRBD1 (6 bases). This CDR3 spans 13 amino acids. Deletions cut 8 bases from V and 8 bases from J, with 18 bases between. Germline V gives CDR1 SEHNR, CDR2 FQNEAQ (reference sequence). CDR3 region: CASSEKGGREAFF. For the CDR3, the DNA is TGTGCCAGCTCCGAAAAAGGGGGGCGGGAAGCTTTCTTT.

This clone was seen only a few times. The chain employs TRBV7-9 and TRBJ1-2; 10 bases match TRBD1. The CDR3 length is 17 residues. CDR1 and CDR2 from the germline V gene are SEHNR and FQNEAQ (reference sequence). J was trimmed by 3 bases and V by 3 bases; bases with no gene match: 10. The CDR3 here is CASSFGTGVGIHYGYTF. DNA for the CDR3: TGTGCCAGCAGCTTCGGGACAGGGGTGGGGATACACTATGGCTACACCTTC.

The rearrangement links TRBV29-1 to TRBJ2-1; 7 nucleotides line up with TRBD2. The germline V gene has CDR1 SQVTM and CDR2 ANQGSEA. The CDR3 is 15 residues long. The V segment lost 6 bases and the J segment 0 bases; nucleotides outside the gene matches: 8. The CDR3 sequence: CSVSPGGSSYNEQFF. The CDR3 nucleotides read TGCAGCGTGAGCCCGGGCGGGAGCTCCTACAATGAGCAGTTCTTC.

The V call is TRBV6-2 or TRBV6-3, the J call TRBJ2-2; no clear D gene. The CDR3 spans 15 residues. Per the germline V gene, CDR1 is MNHEY and CDR2 is SVGEGT. Trimming pared 2 bases from V and 4 bases from J, leaving 11 bases between. The CDR3 reads CASSYPVSGTGELFF. CDR3 nucleotides: TGTGCCAGCAGTTACCCGGTATCCGGCACCGGGGAGCTGTTTTTT.

CDR3 nucleotide sequence: TGTGCCACCGTTGAGGGAGGGACGGATACGCAGTATTTT. It encodes CATVEGGTDTQYF. The chain couples TRBV15 to TRBJ2-3; TRBD2 aligns across 7 bases. CDR1 LNHNV and CDR2 YYDKDF come from the germline V gene (reference sequence). Trimming removed 8 bases from V and 6 bases from J; junction bases left unmatched: 8. The CDR3 sequence is 13 residues long.

The table lists this clone with a count of one. The chain joins TRBV10-3 to TRBJ1-6; D gene unclear. Germline V gene sequence: CDR1 ENHRY, CDR2 SYGVKD. V was shortened by 9 bases and J by 5 bases, with 11 bases between the two germline ends. The CDR3 has 13 residues. For the CDR3, the DNA is TGTGCCATACGGGAGCATAATAATTCACCCCTCCACTTT. Translating gives CAIREHNNSPLHF.

DNA for the CDR3: TGTGCCAGCCGACCCGGGACACTGAACACTGAAGCTTTCTTT. It encodes CASRPGTLNTEAFF. This chain connects TRBV19 to TRBJ1-1; TRBD1 is a possible D gene (6 bases). Germline-derived CDR1 and CDR2 are LNHDA and SQIVND (reference sequence). The CDR3 spans 14 residues. V was trimmed by 9 bases and J by 0 bases, leaving 14 bases between them.

V usage is TRBV11-2 and J usage is TRBJ1-2; 7 bases are a match to TRBD1. The J segment lost 7 bases and the V segment lost 1 base, leaving 6 bases of the junction unmatched. CDR1 is SGHAT and CDR2 is FQNNGV in the germline V gene. The CDR3 has 14 amino acids. CDR3 nucleotides: TGTGCCAGCAGCTTAGCCGCAGGGGGAAGTGGCTACACCTTC. Its translation is CASSLAAGGSGYTF.